The T cell receptor (beta chain) under discussion was sequenced for a study of blood T cells in healthy people across ages (dated by TCRdb to 2014 to 2015). With respect to the entire study: In model experiments, template switching captured about one uniquely barcoded TCR beta cDNA molecule for every two T cells. Using deep sequencing normalized with unique cDNA molecular identifiers, the study measured how TCR beta repertoire diversity changes with age. The study analyzed two additional independent replicas of 1 million unique cDNA reads from the same blood draw for two donors, one aged 18 to 30 and one aged 80 or older. Donors were grouped into four age groups: young (average 16 years), middle-aged (around 39), aged (around 60) and long-lived (around 82). To avoid experimental bias, donors of different ages were randomly spread across the sequencing lanes. Points the paper makes about the study in general: Bulk unsorted PBMC profiling prevented conclusive comparison of naive and antigen-experienced compartments. Donor CMV infection status was unknown, potentially confounding age-related changes in expanded clonotypes. Estimates of total diversity from one million sequenced T cells were regarded as lower bounds and underestimates. A strong correlation was found between observed TCR beta diversity and the percentage of naive T cells measured by flow cytometry. As age increased, observed TCR beta diversity per million T cells dropped in a roughly linear way, and a significant reduction was already evident by age 40. Compared with the aged group, the long-lived group had more naive CD4+ T cells, fewer expanded clones and increased TCR diversity, a pattern suggesting age selection.

Only a few counts were recorded for this clonotype. This clone's antigen is unknown. Nothing much larger sits one base from this clone, and base qualities are not available. The method was 5' RACE. These reads were obtained on an Illumina HiSeq 2500. A second PCR of 7 to 11 cycles was performed with a sample-barcoded 5' primer and a J-beta primer mix. Each TCR beta cDNA molecule received a unique molecular identifier from a template-switch 5' adaptor carrying 12 random nucleotides. At least 3 million CDR3-containing paired-end reads were obtained from each sample. First-strand cDNA synthesis was performed from all RNA using the Mint cDNA synthesis kit, with priming by a TRBC-specific oligonucleotide. Following uracil-DNA glycosylase treatment, all cDNA underwent a first 18-cycle PCR with the universal primers M1SS and BC2_uni_R. For the original study's pipeline: For normalization, 1 million high-quality reads were randomly selected from each sample, with every read carrying a distinct molecular identifier. Reads sharing molecular identifiers were discarded rather than binned into consensus sequences. CDR3 identification, clonotype clustering and error correction used MiTCR with a Q25 quality threshold and the strictest error-elimination algorithm. A nonparametric unseen species model with Euler transformation was used to estimate a lower bound on total TCR beta diversity. The raw public data were reprocessed by TCRdb itself: fastp quality trimming at Q25, MiXCR clonotype calling, in-frame beta chains only. Rows with one shared CDR3 protein collapse into an entry with the most common genes and DNA. The V and J calls were not made by the authors but by TCRdb's processing. Here the sample has 550,000 to 600,000 distinct CDR3 sequences; 40% to 50% occur a single time. The ten largest clonotypes hold around 25% of the sample.

Systemically healthy Caucasian individuals from Russia, approximately 39 in total and aged about 6 to 95 years, were included as donors. Around 10 milliliters of peripheral blood were collected from each donor into EDTA-treated Vacutainer tubes. Ficoll-Paque density-gradient centrifugation was used to isolate PBMCs, with at least 6 million per sample. Trizol reagent was used to extract total RNA from PBMCs, with at least 5 micrograms per sample. For every donor, flow cytometry on a PBMC aliquot measured the percentage of naive CD45RAhigh/CD27high T cells. Via the germline V gene (reference sequence), CDR1 is SGHKS and CDR2 YYEKEE. Trimmed from V: 5 bases; trimmed from J: 2 bases; junction bases lacking a gene match: 6. The CDR3 measures 15 amino acids from cysteine to phenylalanine. Solely the CDR3 DNA is kept, with 45 bases framed from the first base.

The TCR comes from an elderly man in good health. Recombination linked TRBV5-5 to TRBJ2-1; 8 junctional bases match TRBD1. Sequences were obtained from blood. This receptor carries the CDR3 CASRQGQGTYNEQFF. The sequenced DNA is TGTGCCAGCAGGCAAGGACAGGGAACCTACAATGAGCAGTTCTTC.